The clone carrying this TCR beta chain was detected only a few times. The antigen is not known. One end of the junction is discordant with germline, which a read error may explain. The data stem from a study of OX40 agonist ivuxolimab in advanced cancers. In germline, CDR1 is DFQATT, CDR2 SNEGSKA (reference sequence). The CDR3 loop spans 11 amino acids. Regarding the study as a whole: Some nonresponders likewise displayed low normalized T-cell clonal expansion.

Assay used: immunoSEQ multiplex PCR; TCRdb lists only in-frame clones, some missing. The sample lists some 30,000 clones; more than 75% were seen once. This receptor was obtained from an adult with an advanced solid tumor such as melanoma, head and neck, liver or kidney cancer. The sequences come from CD4+ or CD8+ T cells sorted from blood, collected in a trial of the OX40 agonist ivuxolimab. V and J are TRBV20-1 and TRBJ1-1; D not resolved. The CDR3 coding sequence is TGCAGTGCCAGAGGGAACACTGAAGCTTTCTTT. Amino acid sequence: CSARGNTEAFF.